This record looks at one T cell receptor (beta chain) sequence and its context. What it binds is unknown. The data belong to a study of liver allograft versus peripheral blood T cells. Across the whole study: The authors compared T cell receptor repertoires in transplanted livers with recipients' peripheral blood repertoires. The study, taken as a whole, reports: Peripheral blood reportedly held T cell receptor repertoires that differed from those inside liver allografts.

TCRdb re-called the reads with MiXCR, one entry per CDR3 protein. This sample has under 2,500 distinct CDR3 sequences, with roughly 18% found just once. The CDR3 consists of 13 residues. The V gene lost 6 bases and the J gene lost 2 bases, with 8 bases spanning the gap. Germline lookup yields CDR1 MNHEY and CDR2 SMNVEV (reference sequence). The V call is TRBV27, the J call TRBJ1-5, with D hard to call. The receptor comes from a human patient who had a liver transplant. Some T cells may have come from the graft donor. The CDR3 region has the DNA TGTGCCAGCAGCCCGACGCGCAATCAGCCCCAGCATTTT. It specifies CASSPTRNQPQHF.